These 31 T cell receptor beta chains originate from one sample sequenced in a study of beta chain features in type 1 diabetes (dated by TCRdb to between 2017 and 2018). The library was produced with the immunoSEQ multiplex PCR assay. The entire amount of isolated RNA was reverse transcribed using the High Capacity cDNA Reverse Transcription Kit, so the sequenced TCRB transcripts were expressed ones. This immuneACCESS table, as held by TCRdb, lists in-frame sequences with V and J called but not all clones. Of the missing ones, under half trace to an unresolved V gene in checked studies; the others have no known cause. Here the sample has some 270,000 clones; about a tenth occur a single time. In total, the top ten clones hold more than 0.015% of the sample. Study-level results and caveats: Type 1 diabetes patients showed a moderate but significant shortening of TCRB CDR3 length in all four CD4+ subsets.

These receptors have no known antigen. The sample consisted of naive CD4+ T cells from blood. In light of the paper, this sample's cell subset or site label describes: true naive CD4+ T cells. Every receptor here comes from a man aged 25-45 years with type 1 diabetes.

CDR3 in DNA: TGTGCCAGCAGCTTAACCGGCGGGAGCCATGAGCAGTTCTTC. Its protein is CASSLTGGSHEQFF. This rearrangement joins TRBV7-3 to TRBJ2-1; 7 bases line up with TRBD2. Trimming at V came to 0 bases and at J to 8 bases, leaving 4 bases not matched to a gene. The CDR3 runs to 14 residues. Germline V gives CDR1 SGHTA, CDR2 FQGTGA.

The rearrangement links TRBV18 to TRBJ1-6; 8 bases are shared with TRBD1. The CDR3 consists of 14 residues. The ends lost 3 bases at V and 10 bases at J; junction bases unmatched: 5. Per the germline V gene, CDR1 is KGHSH and CDR2 is LQKENI. The DNA of the CDR3 is TGTGCCAGCTCACCTTCAGGGGGCCGGTCACCCCTCCACTTT. This codes for CASSPSGGRSPLHF.

V is TRBV29-1 and J is TRBJ1-1, with D unclear. CDR1 and CDR2 from the germline V gene are SQVTM and ANQGSEA. Trimming took 5 bases from V and 4 from J, leaving 17 bases between them. This CDR3 is built from 14 residues. In DNA, the CDR3 is TGCAGCGTTTTAACAGCTACCTTTCCCACTGAAGCTTTCTTT. This sequence encodes CSVLTATFPTEAFF.

The chain links TRBV9 to TRBJ2-3; D call uncertain. The germline CDR1 and CDR2 sequences are SGDLS and YYNGEE. This CDR3 contains 12 residues. The V end was cut by 3 bases, the J end by 8 bases, with 10 bases between. The CDR3 sequence is CASSGFRGTQYF. The CDR3 bases are TGTGCCAGCAGCGGTTTTCGAGGTACGCAGTATTTT.

The sample holds a few counts of this clone. The chain employs TRBV7-9 and TRBJ1-6, with TRBD1 as a possible D gene (5 bases). Trimming removed 0 bases from V and 9 bases from J, with 18 bases in between. Germline V CDR1 and CDR2: SEHNR, FQNEAQ (reference sequence). There are 17 residues in the CDR3. The CDR3 sequence: CASSLAGQGSRASPLHF. Here the CDR3 DNA reads TGTGCCAGCAGCTTAGCCGGGCAGGGAAGCAGGGCTTCACCCCTCCACTTT.

Comment on this clone: The sample contains more than one DNA sequence encoding this CDR3. The chain is built from TRBV5-1 and TRBJ2-3; D is ambiguous. The CDR3 totals 14 residues. The V end was cut by 5 bases, the J end by 1 base, with 11 bases between. CDR1 and CDR2 from the germline V gene are SGHRS and YFSETQ. The CDR3 loop reads CASSGGAGTDTQYF. The CDR3 coding sequence is TGCGCCAGCAGTGGCGGAGCTGGCACAGATACGCAGTATTTT.

The rearrangement links TRBV19 to TRBJ2-1; 7 bases map to TRBD2. This CDR3 contains 13 residues. Trimming removed 8 bases from V and 5 bases from J; junction bases left unmatched: 6. CDR1 and CDR2 (germline): LNHDA, SQIVND (reference sequence). CDR3 coding DNA: TGTGCCAGTTACGGGGGGTACAACAATGAGCAGTTCTTC. It translates to CASYGGYNNEQFF.

As regards this clone: In the same sample, other DNA sequences code for this CDR3. This sequence joins TRBV7-2 and TRBJ2-1; 7 bases map to TRBD2. V gave up 2 bases and J gave up 0 bases; unmatched junction bases: 4. This CDR3 has 16 residues. Germline-derived CDR1 and CDR2 are SGHTA and FQGNSA. The CDR3, as DNA: TGTGCCAGCAGCTTAAGCGGGGCCAGCTCCTACAATGAGCAGTTCTTC. Translating it yields CASSLSGASSYNEQFF.

With respect to this clone: The sample has other DNA sequences that encode this CDR3 too. The genes are TRBV19 and TRBJ1-1; D perhaps matches TRBD1 (6 bases). CDR1 is LNHDA, CDR2 SQIVND, per germline (reference sequence). CDR3 size: 13 residues. V shed 5 bases and J shed 2 bases, with 9 bases lying between them. The CDR3 protein is CASSWTENTEAFF. The CDR3 DNA follows: TGTGCCAGTAGTTGGACAGAAAACACTGAAGCTTTCTTT.

This CDR3 is CASSEQGDGANVLTF. CDR3 DNA sequence: TGTGCCAGCAGCGAGCAGGGTGACGGGGCCAACGTCCTGACTTTC. The chain carries TRBV7-2 and TRBJ2-6; D perhaps matches TRBD1 (5 bases). V was shortened by 5 bases and J by 4 bases, with 12 bases between the two germline ends. This CDR3 comprises 15 residues. Germline values: CDR1 SGHTA, CDR2 FQGNSA.

CDR3 sequence: CASKPRGGVVNTEAFF. The CDR3 DNA reads as TGTGCCAGCAAACCTCGGGGGGGGGTGGTTAACACTGAAGCTTTCTTT. V usage is TRBV7-8 and J usage is TRBJ1-1, with D tentatively TRBD1 (5 bases). The CDR3 extends over 16 amino acids. The ends were cut back, 7 bases at V and 2 bases at J, with 20 bases in the middle. Germline lookup yields CDR1 SGHVS and CDR2 FQNEAQ.

The chain couples TRBV5-1 to TRBJ2-6; a weak D match, TRBD2 (6 bases). Germline CDR1 is SGHRS and CDR2 is YFSETQ. CDR3 length: 15 amino acids. CDR3 sequence reads: CASSGGFSGANVLTF. CDR3 nucleotides: TGCGCTAGTAGCGGCGGGTTTTCTGGGGCCAACGTCCTGACTTTC.

The sample holds a few counts of this clone. This chain joins TRBV28 and TRBJ1-2; D uncertain. The CDR3 is made up of 13 amino acids. Trimming pared 5 bases from V and 0 bases from J, leaving 7 bases between. CDR1 is MDHEN, CDR2 SYDVKM, per germline. The chain's CDR3 is CASSTTSNYGYTF. CDR3 DNA: TGTGCCAGCAGTACGACATCTAACTATGGCTACACCTTC.

The chain uses TRBV28 and TRBJ1-4; perhaps TRBD1 as D (6 bases). The V gene's germline CDR1 is MDHEN and CDR2 SYDVKM. V was trimmed by 5 bases and J by 5 bases, leaving 9 bases between them. The length of the CDR3 is 13 residues. CDR3 protein: CASSVGQNEKLFF. In DNA, the CDR3 is TGTGCCAGCAGTGTTGGACAGAATGAAAAACTGTTTTTT.

This clone showed up just a few times. The genes are TRBV7-3 and TRBJ2-3; 11 bases agree with TRBD1. V dropped 4 bases and J dropped 4; count of bases not matched to a gene: 7. Looked up from germline, CDR1 is SGHTA and CDR2 is FQGTGA. The CDR3 contains 16 residues. Here the CDR3 DNA reads TGTGCCAGCAGCTCTACTGGACAGGGGGCCGCAGATACGCAGTATTTT. This translates into CASSSTGQGAADTQYF.

This rearrangement joins TRBV19 to TRBJ2-7, with 7 positions matching TRBD1. Looked up from germline, CDR1 is LNHDA and CDR2 is SQIVND (reference sequence). The trim removed 3 bases at V and 5 bases at J, leaving 7 bases unmatched. This CDR3 region has 14 residues. CDR3 sequence (DNA): TGTGCCAGTAGTATTGGGGGACAGTCTGACGAGCAGTACTTC. It is translated as CASSIGGQSDEQYF.

A few counts support this clone. The chain employs TRBV4-3 and TRBJ2-7, with 13 nucleotides matching TRBD2. Germline assignment: CDR1 LGHNA and CDR2 YSLEER. This CDR3 has 16 amino acids. With V trimmed by 4 bases and J by 3 bases, 6 bases remained unmatched. DNA for the CDR3: TGCGCCAGCAGCCCGGGACTAGCGGGGAGCGGCTACGAGCAGTACTTC. Translated: CASSPGLAGSGYEQYF.

This clone was seen only a few times. This chain connects TRBV6-5 to TRBJ2-2; the match to TRBD1 covers 9 bases. The germline V gene encodes CDR1 MNHEY and CDR2 SVGAGI. The CDR3 consists of 15 residues. V was pared by 2 bases and J by 6 bases, with 4 bases of the junction left unmatched. The CDR3 region has the DNA TGTGCCAGCAGTTACGCGGGACAGGGAGCCGGGGAGCTGTTTTTT. This sequence encodes CASSYAGQGAGELFF.

The rearrangement joins TRBV5-4 to TRBJ2-5; TRBD1 is a possible D gene (5 bases). Trimming left V 2 bases short and J 4 bases short, with 15 bases between. This CDR3 has 15 residues. CDR1 SGHNT and CDR2 YYREEE come from the germline V gene (reference sequence). CDR3 loop: CASSFDLQGGETQYF. The CDR3 nucleotides read TGTGCCAGCAGCTTTGATTTGCAGGGCGGAGAGACCCAGTACTTC.

This clone was observed a few times. The chain employs TRBV6-5 and TRBJ2-7; D is ambiguous. This CDR3 has 12 amino acids. Trimming removed 10 bases at V and 3 bases at J, with 13 bases between. Germline CDR1 and CDR2: MNHEY and SVGAGI. CDR3 DNA sequence: TGTGCCACAAGAGGTCTCAGCTACGAGCAGTACTTC. Translating it yields CATRGLSYEQYF.

This clone was found a few times. The V call is TRBV11-2, the J call TRBJ2-4, with D unresolved. V gave up 5 bases and J gave up 2 bases, with 10 bases separating them. The length of the CDR3 is 14 residues. CDR1 and CDR2 from the germline V gene are SGHAT and FQNNGV. The CDR3 sequence is CASSVLRTKNIQYF. The CDR3 DNA follows: TGTGCCAGCAGCGTCCTCAGGACCAAAAACATTCAGTACTTC.

The rearrangement links TRBV11-1 to TRBJ2-1, with D possibly being TRBD1 (6 bases). Germline lookup yields CDR1 SGHAT and CDR2 FQDESV (reference sequence). With 3 bases removed from V and 8 bases from J, the gap between germline ends came to 11 bases. The CDR3 is 13 residues long. The CDR3 reads CASSFRGLDEQFF. In DNA, the CDR3 is TGTGCCAGCAGCTTCAGGGGTTTGGATGAGCAGTTCTTC.

This clone was detected only a few times. The chain combines TRBV30 with TRBJ1-5; 9 positions match TRBD1. Germline V gene lookup returns CDR1 GTSNPN and CDR2 SVGIG (reference sequence). The CDR3 runs to 14 residues. V trimming: 4 bases; J trimming: 4 bases; junction bases outside the gene matches: 5. The CDR3 DNA is TGTGCCTGGAACCCGGGACAGGGTAATCAGCCCCAGCATTTT. Its translation: CAWNPGQGNQPQHF.

The rearrangement joins TRBV6-1 to TRBJ2-7, with D maybe TRBD1 (5 bases). This CDR3 has 14 residues. Trimming stripped 9 bases from V and 5 bases from J, with 20 bases between. Germline values: CDR1 MNHNS, CDR2 SASEGT. The CDR3 nucleotides read TGTGCCAGTTTGGAGTCGGCAGGGATCGACGAGCAGTACTTC. Translation gives CASLESAGIDEQYF.

This clone showed up just a few times. The chain combines TRBV7-9 with TRBJ1-1; 8 nucleotides align to TRBD1. Germline-derived CDR1 and CDR2 are SEHNR and FQNEAQ (reference sequence). This CDR3 has 15 residues. V was pared by 7 bases and J by 0 bases, with 7 bases of the junction left unmatched. CDR3 coding DNA: TGTGCCAGCACCTGGGGACAGGCTCTGAACACTGAAGCTTTCTTT. Protein: CASTWGQALNTEAFF.

The J gene is TRBJ2-2, the V gene TRBV11-1; D is perhaps TRBD2 (5 bases). V shed 4 bases and J shed 6 bases, with 12 bases lying between them. This CDR3 has 14 amino acids. CDR1 SGHAT and CDR2 FQDESV come from the germline V gene (reference sequence). CDR3 in DNA: TGTGCCAGCAGCTCAGAACTAGTCGCCGGGGAGCTGTTTTTT. Protein product: CASSSELVAGELFF.

The rearrangement links TRBV7-3 to TRBJ2-2, with 8 bases matching TRBD1. This CDR3 is 16 amino acids long. The V and J ends lost 5 bases and 3 bases, in that order; junction bases with no gene match: 8. The germline gives CDR1 SGHTA, CDR2 FQGTGA. The CDR3 region is CASSPRTGLDTGELFF. The CDR3 DNA reads TGTGCCAGCAGCCCACGGACAGGGTTGGACACCGGGGAGCTGTTTTTT.

The chain employs TRBV7-2 and TRBJ2-7; D perhaps matches TRBD1 (5 bases). Germline V lookup: CDR1 SGHTA, CDR2 FQGNSA. Deletions cut 3 bases from V and 4 bases from J, with 13 bases between. This CDR3 is built from 14 residues. CDR3 sequence: CASSFDSASYEQYF. The CDR3 DNA follows: TGTGCCAGCAGCTTCGACAGCGCTTCATACGAGCAGTACTTC. Together with reference TRBV7-2 and TRBJ2-7, the CDR3 gives the full variable domain: GAGVSQSPSNKVTEKGKDVELRCDPISGHTALYWYRQSLGQGLEFLIYFQGNSAPDKSGLPSDRFSAERTGGSVSTLTIQRTQQEDSAVYLCASSFDSASYEQYFGPGTRLTVT.

The table lists this clone with a few counts. The CDR3 is CASSFRGRYNEQFF. Here the CDR3 DNA reads TGTGCCAGCAGTTTCAGGGGGCGGTACAATGAGCAGTTCTTC. The chain couples TRBV28 to TRBJ2-1, with 8 positions matching TRBD1. Germline V gene lookup returns CDR1 MDHEN and CDR2 SYDVKM. The CDR3 covers 14 residues. The V gene end was trimmed by 3 bases and the J gene end by 4 bases; junction bases not matched to a gene: 2.

A few counts support this clone. J is TRBJ1-2 and V is TRBV7-6, with a weak D call TRBD1 (6 bases). The V end was cut by 5 bases, the J end by 7 bases, with 20 bases between. This CDR3 comprises 15 residues. Germline V gene data show CDR1 as SGHVS and CDR2 as FNYEAQ. In nucleotides, the CDR3 is TGTGCCAGCAGCACAACCCCAGGGGCCGAGGGTGGCTACACCTTC. Its translation: CASSTTPGAEGGYTF.

This clone has a handful of counts. This chain joins TRBV29-1 and TRBJ2-1; TRBD2 agrees at 7 bases. Germline V gene lookup returns CDR1 SQVTM and CDR2 ANQGSEA. V lost 8 bases and J lost 0; bases outside the gene matches: 25. The CDR3 extends over 20 amino acids. The CDR3 here is CSSRRLGASGGVSSYNEQFF. DNA of the CDR3: TGCAGCTCCCGGCGACTTGGCGCCTCGGGGGGAGTTAGCTCCTACAATGAGCAGTTCTTC.